The 15 T cell receptor beta chains below were found in one sample sequenced in a study of CD8+ T cells in alopecia areata. Reverse transcription of extracted RNA yielded cDNA, which provided the sequencing template. Libraries were prepared by immunoSEQ multiplex PCR; TCRdb keeps only in-frame clonotypes and omits some of them. The sample holds roughly 73,000 clones, over 25% seen once. Treatment given: oral pan-JAK inhibitor, 5-10 mg twice daily. The sequencing here drew on CD8+ T cells sorted from blood, taken at week 4, from a patient treated with tofacitinib. The receptors originated from a human donor with alopecia areata.

This rearrangement joins TRBV29-1 to TRBJ1-1; D gene unclear. V gave up 6 bases and J gave up 7 bases, with 9 bases separating them. Germline CDR1 is SQVTM and CDR2 is ANQGSEA. The CDR3 contains 10 residues. This chain's CDR3 is CSVEKYEAFF. In DNA form, the CDR3 reads TGCAGCGTGGAAAAGTATGAAGCTTTCTTT.

For this clone: Sequence at one end of the junction differs from germline and may be a read error. The chain carries TRBV29-1 and TRBJ2-2; the match to TRBD1 covers 11 bases. CDR3 length equals 16 residues. Germline loops: CDR1 SQVTM, CDR2 ANQGSEA. CDR3 coding DNA: TGCAGCGTTGTCGCAGGACAGGGGGCGAAAACCGGGGAGCTGTTTTTT. Translated: CSVVAGQGAKTGELFF.

J is TRBJ1-5 and V is TRBV6-5; D uncertain. The CDR3 has 13 amino acids. Germline-derived CDR1 and CDR2 are MNHEY and SVGAGI. With 0 bases removed from V and 7 bases from J, the gap between germline ends came to 7 bases. The CDR3 region has the DNA TGTGCCAGCAGTTACTCGTGGGAGCAGCCCCAGCATTTT. This encodes CASSYSWEQPQHF.

The chain is built from TRBV7-9 and TRBJ2-1; possibly TRBD2 for D (6 bases). This CDR3 comprises 15 residues. CDR1 is SEHNR and CDR2 is FQNEAQ in the germline V gene (reference sequence). V was pared by 1 base and J by 1 base, with 8 bases between. CDR3 DNA: TGTGCCAGCAGCTTAGTAGCGGCTTCCTACAATGAGCAGTTCTTC. Protein sequence: CASSLVAASYNEQFF. Full variable domain (missing parts from reference TRBV7-9 and TRBJ2-1): DTGVSQNPRHKITKRGQNVTFRCDPISEHNRLYWYRQTLGQGPEFLTYFQNEAQLEKSRLLSDRFSAERPKGSFSTLEIQRTEQGDSAMYLCASSLVAASYNEQFFGPGTRLTVL.

The chain combines TRBV9 with TRBJ2-7, with 10 positions matching TRBD1. The germline V gene has CDR1 SGDLS and CDR2 YYNGEE. The CDR3 length is 15 residues. Losses at the gene ends were 0 bases for V and 0 bases for J; bases not matched to a gene: 0. CDR3 amino acids: CASSVGTGGSYEQYF. The CDR3 DNA sequence: TGTGCCAGCAGCGTAGGGACAGGGGGCTCCTACGAGCAGTACTTC.

The DNA of the CDR3 is TGTGCCAGCAGCGCTCGGACAGGGGGCGGATACGAGCAGTACTTC. Translation: CASSARTGGGYEQYF. The chain employs TRBV11-2 and TRBJ2-7; 11 bases are a match to TRBD1. The CDR3 is made up of 15 amino acids. The germline CDR1 and CDR2 sequences are SGHAT and FQNNGV. J gave up 4 bases and V 5 bases, and 7 bases lay outside the gene matches.

The chain joins TRBV19 to TRBJ2-7, with 10 nucleotides matching TRBD2. Germline V gene sequence: CDR1 LNHDA, CDR2 SQIVND (reference sequence). The CDR3 loop spans 14 amino acids. Germline trimming cut 5 bases from V and 5 bases from J; bases unmatched to any gene: 6. CDR3 coding DNA: TGTGCCAGTAGTCCATGGACTAGCGGTCACGAGCAGTACTTC. It translates to CASSPWTSGHEQYF.

This clone showed up just a few times. The chain uses TRBV27 and TRBJ1-2; 7 nucleotides agree with TRBD1. The germline V gene encodes CDR1 MNHEY and CDR2 SMNVEV (reference sequence). V lost 5 bases and J lost 8; bases outside the gene matches: 17. CDR3 length: 16 residues. This CDR3 is CASSRRDSDYPMGYTF. CDR3 in DNA: TGTGCCAGCAGTAGGAGGGACAGCGACTACCCTATGGGCTACACCTTC.

CDR3 in amino acids: CASRHTGTGEQYF. The CDR3, as DNA: TGTGCCAGCAGACATACAGGGACTGGGGAGCAGTACTTC. The chain links TRBV7-2 to TRBJ2-7; D assignment may be TRBD1 or TRBD2 (6 bases each). Germline V gene data show CDR1 as SGHTA and CDR2 as FQGNSA. This CDR3 is 13 amino acids long. The V gene lost 6 bases and the J gene lost 7 bases, with 16 bases spanning the gap.

This chain uses TRBV7-8 with TRBJ2-5, with D possibly TRBD1 on 6 matching bases. The CDR3 is 15 amino acids. With 4 bases removed from V and 7 bases from J, the gap between germline ends came to 19 bases. In germline, CDR1 is SGHVS, CDR2 FQNEAQ. The CDR3 loop is CASSSFPGQDATQYF. Here the CDR3 DNA reads TGTGCCAGCAGCTCCTTCCCGGGACAAGATGCGACCCAGTACTTC.

The J gene is TRBJ2-7, the V gene TRBV29-1; 7 nucleotides match TRBD2. Germline V CDR1 and CDR2: SQVTM, ANQGSEA. V lost 8 bases and J lost 2; bases outside the gene matches: 9. The CDR3 sequence is 13 residues long. The CDR3 reads CSIGRQDTYEQYF. The CDR3, as DNA: TGCAGCATCGGGAGGCAGGACACCTACGAGCAGTACTTC.

This clone was recorded once. V is TRBV30 and J is TRBJ2-1, with D uncertain. CDR3 size: 13 residues. Germline V gene data show CDR1 as GTSNPN and CDR2 as SVGIG (reference sequence). Trimming took off 4 bases at V and 5 bases at J, with 12 bases between the two ends. For the CDR3, the DNA is TGTGCCTGGACTGGAGATCTAAACAATGAGCAGTTCTTC. It specifies CAWTGDLNNEQFF. The full variable domain, rest sourced from reference TRBV30 and TRBJ2-1, is SQTIHQWPATLVQPVGSPLSLECTVEGTSNPNLYWYRQAAGRGLQLLFYSVGIGQISSEVPQNLSASRPQDRQFILSSKKLLLSDSGFYLCAWTGDLNNEQFFGPGTRLTVL.

V is TRBV9 and J is TRBJ2-2, with D unclear. The ends were cut back, 4 bases at V and 4 bases at J, with 11 bases in the middle. The V gene's germline CDR1 is SGDLS and CDR2 YYNGEE. The CDR3 runs 14 residues. For the CDR3, the DNA is TGTGCCAGCAGCCTATACGTACTCACCGGGGAGCTGTTTTTT. This encodes CASSLYVLTGELFF.

Written as DNA, the CDR3 is TGCAGCGTTGATTCAACCGGGACTTATAAAGAGACCCAGTACTTC. It yields the protein CSVDSTGTYKETQYF. The chain has TRBV29-1 and TRBJ2-5; TRBD2 is a possible D gene (6 bases). Trimming took off 3 bases at V and 3 bases at J, with 17 bases between the two ends. Germline CDR1 reads SQVTM; CDR2 reads ANQGSEA. The CDR3 spans 15 residues.

Only a few counts were recorded for this clone. The chain combines TRBV5-1 with TRBJ2-7; 7 bases are a match to TRBD1. This CDR3 has 12 amino acids. J lost 1 base, V lost 7 bases, and 2 bases had no gene match. From germline, CDR1 is SGHRS and CDR2 YFSETQ. DNA of the CDR3: TGCGCCAGCCGACAGGGATCCTACGAGCAGTACTTC. Translated: CASRQGSYEQYF. Filled out from reference TRBV5-1 and TRBJ2-7, the complete variable domain reads KAGVTQTPRYLIKTRGQQVTLSCSPISGHRSVSWYQQTPGQGLQFLFEYFSETQRNKGNFPGRFSGRQFSNSRSEMNVSTLELGDSALYLCASRQGSYEQYFGPGTRLTVT.